This T cell receptor beta chain is drawn from a study of cytomegalovirus exposure and HLA in healthy donors. Study-level results: Segments of the TCR beta V type were, in most cases, productive about 90% or about 30% of the time in an earlier analysis. A later analysis linked a missense variant in DCLRE1C to the trimming of TCR beta V and J genes.

The PCR contained 60 Vbeta and 13 Jbeta primers. Sequenced by immunoSEQ multiplex PCR; TCRdb stores in-frame clones only, minus some. Of 150,000 or so clones in the sample, approximately 80% were seen once. This clone was seen just once. Its antigen is not identified. The specimen was PBMCs. This receptor was identified in a man between 25 and 39 years old in good health and CMV-seropositive.

The CDR3 spells CASSLVAARAQYF. Written as DNA, the CDR3 is TGTGCCAGCAGCTTGGTGGCAGCACGGGCCCAGTACTTC. The J gene is TRBJ2-5, the V gene TRBV5-6; D remains unclear. CDR1 is SGHDT and CDR2 is YYEEEE in the germline V gene. V lost 0 bases and J lost 9, with 12 bases in between. CDR3 length equals 13 residues.